These 12 T cell receptor beta chains originate from one sample sequenced in a study of CD8 T cells in Susac syndrome (dated by TCRdb to between 2018 and 2021). The protocol used for the library was the immunoSEQ multiplex PCR assay. RNA was extracted using the RNeasy kit, and roughly 0.45 to 1 ug of the RNA was reverse transcribed with random hexamers. Starting from the raw public reads, TCRdb applied fastp trimming at Q25, assembled clones with MiXCR and retained in-frame beta chains. Every entry covers one CDR3 protein and lists the most common genes and DNA from its rows. For this sample the table gives 130,000 or so distinct CDR3 sequences, of which 85% to 95% were detected only once. The ten largest clones take up over 0.1% of the sample. The sequencing input was CD4+ T cells from PBMCs. The receptor source for this set is a human donor with multiple sclerosis.

The CDR3 here is CASSLDGAGGGWTEAFF. DNA of the CDR3: TGCGCCAGCAGCTTGGATGGAGCAGGGGGAGGGTGGACTGAAGCTTTCTTT. J is TRBJ1-1 and V is TRBV5-1; 7 positions agree with TRBD1. CDR3 length: 17 amino acids. CDR1 is SGHRS, CDR2 YFSETQ, per germline. V was clipped by 0 bases and J by 5 bases; unmatched bases: 13.

In this sample, this clonotype turned up once. The chain has TRBV7-6 and TRBJ1-4; unclear D gene. The CDR3 covers 15 residues. In germline, CDR1 is SGHVS, CDR2 FNYEAQ. V was clipped by 6 bases and J by 1 base, with 12 bases between them. The CDR3 spells CASSLDGRTNEKLFF. CDR3 nucleotide sequence: TGTGCCAGCAGTCTTGACGGGAGAACTAATGAAAAACTGTTTTTT.

The sample holds a few counts of this clonotype. The rearrangement links TRBV5-4 to TRBJ2-1, with D possibly being TRBD2 (5 bases). V was cut by 7 bases and J by 6 bases, with 20 bases left in between. Germline-derived CDR1 and CDR2 are SGHNT and YYREEE (reference sequence). The CDR3 has 15 amino acids. The CDR3 loop reads CASSSLPPGSNEQFF. DNA of the CDR3: TGTGCCAGCTCCTCTCTCCCCCCTGGGAGCAATGAGCAGTTCTTC.

The chain's CDR3 is CASSFTTGGGKTQYF. The CDR3 coding sequence is TGTGCCAGCAGTTTTACGACAGGGGGCGGGAAGACCCAGTACTTC. The chain uses TRBV28 and TRBJ2-5; 10 bases are shared with TRBD1. The V segment lost 3 bases and the J segment 6 bases; nucleotides outside the gene matches: 7. This CDR3 comprises 15 residues. The germline V gene has CDR1 MDHEN and CDR2 SYDVKM.

The V gene is TRBV3-1, the J gene TRBJ1-1, with no clear D. CDR3 length equals 12 residues. With 4 bases removed from V and 3 bases from J, the gap between germline ends came to 6 bases. Germline lookup yields CDR1 LGHDT and CDR2 YNNKEL (reference sequence). CDR3: CASSRTDTEAFF. DNA for the CDR3: TGTGCCAGCAGCCGGACCGACACTGAAGCTTTCTTT.

The chain is built from TRBV28 and TRBJ2-5, with TRBD1 as a possible D gene (5 bases). In germline, CDR1 is MDHEN, CDR2 SYDVKM. The CDR3 covers 11 residues. V lost 7 bases and J lost 5, with 8 bases in between. DNA for the CDR3: TGTGCCAGCAACCAGGGTGAGACCCAGTACTTC. It yields the protein CASNQGETQYF.

V and J are TRBV15 and TRBJ2-3; a weak D match, TRBD2 (5 bases). V lost 0 bases and J 0 bases, leaving 13 bases between the germline ends. CDR3 length: 17 amino acids. Germline V gives CDR1 LNHNV, CDR2 YYDKDF (reference sequence). The CDR3 coding sequence is TGTGCCACCAGCAGAGATGCTGTAGCGTCTAGCACAGATACGCAGTATTTT. Amino acid sequence: CATSRDAVASSTDTQYF.

CDR3: CASSGDGHSYEQYF. The CDR3 DNA sequence: TGTGCCAGCAGTGGGGACGGGCACTCCTACGAGCAGTACTTC. V gene TRBV12-3 or TRBV12-4 combines with J gene TRBJ2-7; D may correspond to TRBD1 or TRBD2 (5 bases each). The CDR3 spans 14 residues. V lost 5 bases and J lost 0, with 11 bases in between.

This chain connects TRBV14 to TRBJ1-1; D might be TRBD1 (6 bases). Trimming removed 3 bases at V and 0 bases at J, with 14 bases between. CDR1 is SGHDN and CDR2 is FVKESK in the germline V gene. CDR3 length equals 16 residues. This CDR3 is CASSHYGTLVNTEAFF. CDR3 sequence (DNA): TGTGCCAGCAGCCACTACGGGACATTGGTGAACACTGAAGCTTTCTTT.

This chain links TRBV6-5 with TRBJ2-5; TRBD2 agrees at 9 bases. The CDR3 covers 15 residues. V was pared by 3 bases and J by 3 bases, with 5 bases of the junction left unmatched. CDR1 and CDR2 from the germline V gene are MNHEY and SVGAGI. CDR3 DNA sequence: TGTGCCAGCAGTTATAGCGGGGGCATAAAAGAGACCCAGTACTTC. Its translation is CASSYSGGIKETQYF.

The J gene is TRBJ2-1, the V gene TRBV9, with 8 bases matching TRBD1. This CDR3 is built from 15 residues. The germline CDR1 and CDR2 sequences are SGDLS and YYNGEE. J was trimmed by 2 bases and V by 2 bases; bases with no gene match: 3. The CDR3 nucleotides read TGTGCCAGCAGCGTGGGCAGGGGGCCCTACAATGAGCAGTTCTTC. Amino acids: CASSVGRGPYNEQFF.

V gene TRBV9 combines with J gene TRBJ2-2; 11 bases align to TRBD2. The CDR3 loop spans 15 amino acids. Germline CDR1 SGDLS, CDR2 YYNGEE. Losses at the gene ends were 4 bases for V and 3 bases for J; bases not matched to a gene: 2. The CDR3 nucleotides read TGTGCCAGCAGCTTTAGCGGGAGGGACACCGGGGAGCTGTTTTTT. It codes for CASSFSGRDTGELFF.